One sample yielded the 11 T cell receptor beta chains listed below, sequenced in a study of T cell responses to AZD1222 COVID-19 vaccine. Sequencing was performed with immunoSEQ multiplex PCR; in TCRdb, only in-frame clones are kept and a portion is missing. The profile shows more than 70,000 clones, about 87% of them singletons. The sequencing used peripheral blood, collected on day 0 of AZD1222 vaccination. These TCRs come from an adult in good health.

The CDR3 loop is CASSQGIDLRTSGANVLTF. CDR3 nucleotides: TGTGCCAGCAGCCAAGGAATAGACTTGCGAACCTCTGGGGCCAACGTCCTGACTTTC. The chain carries TRBV4-2 and TRBJ2-6; D not certain. CDR1 is LGHNA, CDR2 YNFKEQ, per germline. V dropped 1 base and J dropped 0 bases, with 16 bases sitting between them. CDR3 length equals 19 residues.

The chain has TRBV14 and TRBJ2-1; TRBD1 might be the D (7 bases). In germline, CDR1 is SGHDN, CDR2 FVKESK. Trimming cost V 4 bases and J 9 bases, with 13 bases left between them. This CDR3 contains 13 residues. CDR3 DNA sequence: TGTGCCAGCAGCCTAACTCAGGGGGGTGAGCAGTTCTTC. Encoded protein: CASSLTQGGEQFF. Looking up the rest from reference TRBV14 and TRBJ2-1 gives the full variable domain: EAGVTQFPSHSVIEKGQTVTLRCDPISGHDNLYWYRRVMGKEIKFLLHFVKESKQDESGMPNNRFLAERTGGTYSTLKVQPAELEDSGVYFCASSLTQGGEQFFGPGTRLTVL.

The V call is TRBV28, the J call TRBJ1-4; 9 positions agree with TRBD1. The CDR3 sequence is 15 residues long. Germline-derived CDR1 and CDR2 are MDHEN and SYDVKM. Germline trimming cut 2 bases from V and 7 bases from J; bases unmatched to any gene: 5. CDR3 protein: CASSLAGTGLEKLFF. The CDR3 coding sequence is TGTGCCAGCAGTTTAGCCGGGACAGGGCTTGAAAAACTGTTTTTT.

As to this clone: Germline is not matched at one junction end, which may reflect a read error. The chain couples TRBV28 to TRBJ1-4; D remains ambiguous. CDR3 length: 14 residues. CDR1 MDHEN and CDR2 SYDVKM come from the germline V gene. In nucleotides, the CDR3 is TGTGCCAGCCGTTTCTGGGGTACTAATGAAAAACTGTTTTTT. Encoded protein: CASRFWGTNEKLFF.

CDR3 DNA sequence: TGTGCCAGCAGTGACAAGCAGGGGGCCCTTTTATGGAATTCACCCCTCCACTTT. Protein: CASSDKQGALLWNSPLHF. J is TRBJ1-6 and V is TRBV6-1; 8 bases fit TRBD1. V was pared by 3 bases and J by 7 bases, with 14 bases of the junction left unmatched. The CDR3 covers 18 residues. Germline V gene sequence: CDR1 MNHNS, CDR2 SASEGT.

The chain is built from TRBV19 and TRBJ1-1; unclear D gene. There are 14 residues in the CDR3. The V gene lost 6 bases and the J gene lost 6 bases, with 17 bases spanning the gap. Germline CDR1 is LNHDA and CDR2 is SQIVND (reference sequence). The CDR3 reads CASSRPPGEPEAFF. The DNA for the CDR3 is TGTGCCAGTAGCCGTCCCCCGGGAGAGCCTGAAGCTTTCTTT.

This clone was observed a few times. The chain joins TRBV7-9 to TRBJ2-2; the D gene is possibly TRBD1 (5 bases). With 6 bases removed from V and 0 bases from J, the gap between germline ends came to 11 bases. The CDR3 extends over 15 amino acids. Germline assignment: CDR1 SEHNR and CDR2 FQNEAQ (reference sequence). CDR3 in DNA: TGTGCCAGCAGTAAGACAGAGTCGAACACCGGGGAGCTGTTTTTT. Translation gives CASSKTESNTGELFF.

This clone is a singleton in its sample. The rearrangement joins TRBV7-9 to TRBJ2-1; D is unresolved. This CDR3 has 11 amino acids. In germline, CDR1 is SEHNR, CDR2 FQNEAQ (reference sequence). Trimming pared 5 bases from V and 4 bases from J, leaving 3 bases between. CDR3 coding DNA: TGTGCCAGCAGCAAGTACAATGAGCAGTTCTTC. Protein: CASSKYNEQFF.

The chain uses TRBV4-2 and TRBJ2-2; TRBD2 agrees at 10 bases. This CDR3 is built from 17 residues. The trim removed 6 bases at V and 2 bases at J, leaving 9 bases unmatched. From germline, CDR1 is LGHNA and CDR2 YNFKEQ. CDR3 region: CASSIRGLADNTGELFF. The CDR3 nucleotides read TGTGCCAGCAGTATACGAGGACTAGCGGATAACACCGGGGAGCTGTTTTTT.

J is TRBJ1-2 and V is TRBV7-9; tentative D call: TRBD1 (5 bases). The CDR3 is 15 residues long. Germline V CDR1 and CDR2: SEHNR, FQNEAQ (reference sequence). V lost 1 base and J lost 6, with 15 bases in between. CDR3 DNA sequence: TGTGCCAGCAGCTTAGACGAGACAGCCAGACATGGCTACACCTTC. It encodes CASSLDETARHGYTF.

The gene calls are TRBV24-1 and TRBJ1-5, with D possibly matching TRBD1 (5 bases). Germline V CDR1 and CDR2: KGHDR, SFDVKD. The V gene lost 9 bases and the J gene lost 0 bases, with 14 bases spanning the gap. This CDR3 contains 15 residues. CDR3 DNA: TGTGCCACCCCCGGGGCGGGAAATAGCAATCAGCCCCAGCATTTT. Translation: CATPGAGNSNQPQHF.